These 22 T cell receptor beta chains were all obtained from the same sample, sequenced in a study of OX40 agonist ivuxolimab in advanced cancers. Assay used: immunoSEQ multiplex PCR; TCRdb lists only in-frame clones, some missing. The sample records approximately 84,000 clones, about 93% being singletons. The sample consisted of CD4+ or CD8+ T cells sorted from blood, taken in a trial of the OX40 agonist ivuxolimab. These receptors came from an adult with an advanced solid tumor such as melanoma, head and neck, liver or kidney cancer.

The rearrangement uses TRBV6-1 and TRBJ1-1; D is possibly TRBD1 (5 bases). From germline, CDR1 is MNHNS and CDR2 SASEGT. With 6 bases removed from V and 1 base from J, the gap between germline ends came to 9 bases. CDR3 length: 13 residues. The CDR3 here is CASRPQGNTEAFF. The CDR3 nucleotides read TGTGCCAGCAGACCGCAGGGGAACACTGAAGCTTTCTTT.

The V gene is TRBV4-3, the J gene TRBJ1-2; D call uncertain. The V end was cut by 0 bases, the J end by 0 bases, with 8 bases between. There are 15 residues in the CDR3. CDR1 is LGHNA and CDR2 is YSLEER in the germline V gene. CDR3 sequence reads: CASSQEYRANYGYTF. CDR3 DNA: TGCGCCAGCAGCCAAGAGTACCGAGCTAACTATGGCTACACCTTC.

This sequence joins TRBV11-3 and TRBJ2-4; 7 bases fit TRBD2. V lost 0 bases and J lost 7; bases outside the gene matches: 12. This CDR3 contains 17 residues. The germline V gene has CDR1 SGHNT and CDR2 YENEEA. Here the CDR3 reads CASSLDGREAGRNIQYF. CDR3 bases: TGTGCCAGCAGCTTAGATGGGAGGGAGGCGGGGAGGAACATTCAGTACTTC.

The chain combines TRBV10-3 with TRBJ2-5; D is unclear. The CDR3 is made up of 13 amino acids. CDR1 is ENHRY, CDR2 SYGVKD, per germline. The germline V and J ends were trimmed by 6 bases and 1 base, with 9 bases remaining between them. DNA of the CDR3: TGTGCCATCAGCCCCTTCACCCAAGAGACCCAGTACTTC. It translates to CAISPFTQETQYF.

V is TRBV11-3 and J is TRBJ1-3; 8 nucleotides line up with TRBD1. The trim removed 5 bases at V and 2 bases at J, leaving 2 bases unmatched. From germline, CDR1 is SGHNT and CDR2 YENEEA. The CDR3 is 14 residues long. CDR3 sequence reads: CASSPGGTGNTIYF. The CDR3 DNA follows: TGTGCCAGCAGCCCAGGGGGCACTGGAAACACCATATATTTT.

This chain joins TRBV28 and TRBJ2-7, with 11 bases lining up with TRBD2. Germline values: CDR1 MDHEN, CDR2 SYDVKM. The CDR3 contains 14 residues. V was pared by 6 bases and J by 6 bases, with 7 bases of the junction left unmatched. For the CDR3, the DNA is TGTGCCAGCAGGTCACTAGCGGGAGTCAGCGAGCAGTACTTC. It translates to CASRSLAGVSEQYF.

The J gene is TRBJ1-1, the V gene TRBV19, with no clear D. Per germline, CDR1 LNHDA and CDR2 SQIVND (reference sequence). The CDR3 length is 12 residues. V was shortened by 9 bases and J by 3 bases, with 11 bases between the two germline ends. The CDR3: CASSERYTEAFF. CDR3 sequence (DNA): TGTGCCAGCTCCGAACGATACACTGAAGCTTTCTTT. Complete variable domain (other parts from reference TRBV19 and TRBJ1-1): DGGITQSPKYLFRKEGQNVTLSCEQNLNHDAMYWYRQDPGQGLRLIYYSQIVNDFQKGDIAEGYSVSREKKESFPLTVTSAQKNPTAFYLCASSERYTEAFFGQGTRLTVV.

The chain joins TRBV2 to TRBJ2-7, with unresolved D. Germline CDR1 SNHLY, CDR2 FYNNEI. This CDR3 is 13 amino acids long. Trimming pared 4 bases from V and 1 base from J, leaving 8 bases between. CDR3 nucleotides: TGTGCCAGCAGTGTGGAGAGGTCCTACGAGCAGTACTTC. It codes for CASSVERSYEQYF.

The chain employs TRBV7-2 and TRBJ2-7; perhaps D is TRBD1 or TRBD2 (6 bases each). V was cut by 5 bases and J by 7 bases, with 21 bases left in between. CDR3 size: 15 residues. Germline values: CDR1 SGHTA, CDR2 FQGNSA. In DNA form, the CDR3 reads TGTGCCAGCAGCCCCCCTGGGTGGGGGGCAGAGGAGCAGTACTTC. It specifies CASSPPGWGAEEQYF.

This clone was observed a handful of times. V gene TRBV11-3 combines with J gene TRBJ2-1; D is unresolved. The CDR3 length is 12 residues. The V end lost 8 bases, the J end lost 6 bases, and 11 bases lay between the germline ends. Germline V CDR1 and CDR2: SGHNT, YENEEA. The chain's CDR3 is CASGLDFNEQFF. CDR3 nucleotides: TGTGCCAGCGGATTAGATTTCAATGAGCAGTTCTTC.

J is TRBJ2-6 and V is TRBV6-4; D remains ambiguous. The V and J ends lost 0 bases and 1 base respectively, with 7 bases between them. Per germline, CDR1 MRHNA and CDR2 SNTAGT. This CDR3 is built from 16 residues. The chain's CDR3 is CASSDSSRSGANVLTF. CDR3 bases: TGTGCCAGCAGTGACTCGAGCCGATCTGGGGCCAACGTCCTGACTTTC.

The J gene is TRBJ1-2, the V gene TRBV19; 11 bases line up with TRBD1. Germline loops: CDR1 LNHDA, CDR2 SQIVND (reference sequence). This CDR3 is 16 amino acids long. V was pared by 6 bases and J by 3 bases, with 9 bases of the junction left unmatched. CDR3 DNA sequence: TGTGCCAGTAGCAGGGCTGGGACAGGGGGGTACTATGGCTACACCTTC. Its translation: CASSRAGTGGYYGYTF.

V usage is TRBV7-8 and J usage is TRBJ2-2; 7 bases are a match to TRBD2. Losses at the gene ends were 0 bases for V and 7 bases for J; bases not matched to a gene: 14. CDR1 is SGHVS and CDR2 is FQNEAQ in the germline V gene. CDR3 length: 18 amino acids. For the CDR3, the DNA is TGTGCCAGCAGCTTAGCGGGAGCGGGGCCCCGTTTTGGCGGGGAGCTGTTTTTT. Its protein product is CASSLAGAGPRFGGELFF.

The V and J genes are TRBV5-1 and TRBJ1-6; TRBD1 is a possible D gene (6 bases). V lost 2 bases and J 5 bases, leaving 11 bases between the germline ends. The germline V gene has CDR1 SGHRS and CDR2 YFSETQ. The CDR3 has 15 residues. CDR3 in amino acids: CASSFTGSHNSPLHF. In nucleotides, the CDR3 is TGCGCCAGCAGCTTTACAGGGAGCCATAATTCACCCCTCCACTTT.

This chain connects TRBV19 to TRBJ2-1; D remains ambiguous. V shed 0 bases and J shed 1 base, with 1 base lying between them. The germline gives CDR1 LNHDA, CDR2 SQIVND (reference sequence). The CDR3 is 13 residues long. The CDR3 DNA is TGTGCCAGTAGTATAGAATCCTACAATGAGCAGTTCTTC. Amino acid sequence: CASSIESYNEQFF.

The chain recombines TRBV19 with TRBJ2-5, with D perhaps TRBD1 or TRBD2 (5 bases each). Germline CDR1 and CDR2: LNHDA and SQIVND (reference sequence). This CDR3 has 14 residues. Trimming cost V 8 bases and J 7 bases, with 20 bases left between them. The CDR3 reads CASRPGTAGGTQYF. The DNA for the CDR3 is TGTGCCAGTCGCCCAGGGACGGCGGGCGGGACCCAGTACTTC.

This clone was picked up a small number of times. V is TRBV6-5 and J is TRBJ1-5; TRBD1 aligns across 9 bases. CDR3 length equals 16 residues. CDR1 and CDR2 (germline): MNHEY, SVGAGI. V gave up 2 bases and J gave up 2 bases; unmatched junction bases: 4. DNA of the CDR3: TGTGCCAGCAGTTACACAGGGGGCGCGGGCAATCAGCCCCAGCATTTT. This gives the protein CASSYTGGAGNQPQHF.

The rearrangement uses TRBV7-2 and TRBJ2-1; D is unclear. This CDR3 has 13 residues. CDR1 SGHTA and CDR2 FQGNSA come from the germline V gene. Trimming shortened V by 0 bases and J by 6 bases, and 6 bases separated the two germline ends. CDR3 in DNA: TGTGCCAGCAGCTTAGCTGGGCGCAATGAGCAGTTCTTC. Amino acids: CASSLAGRNEQFF.

In regard to this clone: Other DNA sequences in the sample encode the same CDR3. This chain joins TRBV7-9 and TRBJ1-6; TRBD1 aligns across 9 bases. The ends lost 5 bases at V and 7 bases at J; junction bases unmatched: 3. Germline V gene sequence: CDR1 SEHNR, CDR2 FQNEAQ (reference sequence). CDR3 length: 14 amino acids. The DNA of the CDR3 is TGTGCCAGCAGCCTACAGGGGGCCAATTCACCCCTCCACTTT. Protein sequence: CASSLQGANSPLHF.

V and J are TRBV7-2 and TRBJ1-1; the match to TRBD1 covers 9 bases. V dropped 7 bases and J dropped 5; count of bases not matched to a gene: 8. Germline CDR1 reads SGHTA; CDR2 reads FQGNSA. The CDR3 covers 14 residues. The CDR3 DNA reads as TGTGCCAGCACCCAACAGGGGGCACGGACTGAAGCTTTCTTT. This encodes CASTQQGARTEAFF.

V and J are TRBV7-9 and TRBJ1-4; the match to TRBD1 covers 7 bases. This CDR3 is 16 amino acids long. The ends lost 5 bases at V and 12 bases at J; junction bases unmatched: 18. CDR1 and CDR2 (germline): SEHNR, FQNEAQ (reference sequence). CDR3 sequence reads: CASSHLLTGPRRELFF. Here the CDR3 DNA reads TGTGCCAGCAGCCACCTCTTGACAGGGCCCCGAAGGGAACTGTTTTTT.

This sequence joins TRBV19 and TRBJ1-4; no firm D call. Germline values: CDR1 LNHDA, CDR2 SQIVND (reference sequence). The germline V and J ends were trimmed by 2 bases and 8 bases, with 9 bases remaining between them. This CDR3 region has 13 residues. The CDR3 loop reads CASSIQVEEKLFF. The CDR3 DNA reads as TGTGCCAGTAGTATACAGGTGGAGGAAAAACTGTTTTTT.